One sample yielded the 8 T cell receptor beta chains listed below, sequenced in a study of response to subunit inactivated influenza vaccine. One entry per CDR3 protein, called by TCRdb with MiXCR from the RT-PCR reads. Among fewer than 650,000 distinct CDR3 sequences listed, over 10% were seen once. Sample: PBMCs from blood, taken 35 to 45 days after vaccination. These receptors came from a middle-aged man who received an inactivated influenza vaccine.

This chain joins TRBV28 and TRBJ2-1, with D hard to call. Germline CDR1 and CDR2: MDHEN and SYDVKM. The CDR3 is made up of 14 amino acids. Trimming pared 8 bases from V and 7 bases from J, leaving 18 bases between. The CDR3 loop reads CASGPRLVRNEQFF. The CDR3 bases are TGTGCCAGCGGCCCCAGGCTGGTTCGTAATGAGCAGTTCTTC.

There are many counts of this clonotype. The chain recombines TRBV5-1 with TRBJ2-7, with 12 positions matching TRBD1. The CDR3 length is 14 residues. With V trimmed by 4 bases and J by 5 bases, 4 bases remained unmatched. Germline V gives CDR1 SGHRS, CDR2 YFSETQ. The CDR3 DNA reads as TGCGCCAGCAGCACGGGGACAGGGGGCGACGAGCAGTACTTC. This codes for CASSTGTGGDEQYF.

The sample holds many counts of this clonotype. The CDR3 reads CSARDVLGLARSYEQYF. The CDR3 region has the DNA TGCAGTGCTAGAGATGTTCTTGGACTAGCGAGATCCTACGAGCAGTACTTC. This sequence joins TRBV20-1 and TRBJ2-7; 9 bases align to TRBD2. The V segment lost 0 bases and the J segment 1 base; nucleotides outside the gene matches: 10. Germline CDR1 DFQATT, CDR2 SNEGSKA (reference sequence). The CDR3 contains 17 residues.

A single count supports this clonotype. V usage is TRBV6-2 or TRBV6-3 and J usage is TRBJ2-2; D is uncertain. Germline assignment: CDR1 MNHEY and CDR2 SVGEGT. Trimming took 6 bases from V and 6 from J, leaving 8 bases between them. The CDR3 is 12 amino acids. The CDR3 here is CASRDPSGELFF. The DNA for the CDR3 is TGTGCCAGCAGAGACCCGTCCGGGGAGCTGTTTTTT.

The V call is TRBV11-2, the J call TRBJ2-1, with 12 bases lining up with TRBD2. Trimming at V came to 7 bases and at J to 7 bases, leaving 8 bases not matched to a gene. The germline gives CDR1 SGHAT, CDR2 FQNNGV. The CDR3 is 15 residues long. DNA for the CDR3: TGTGCCAGCACCGCTAGCGGGAGGGCCAATAATGAGCAGTTCTTC. Translating gives CASTASGRANNEQFF.

The chain joins TRBV29-1 to TRBJ2-2; TRBD2 is a possible D gene (5 bases). Trimming took 5 bases from V and 1 from J, leaving 8 bases between them. The CDR3 is 13 residues long. CDR1 and CDR2 (germline): SQVTM, ANQGSEA. The CDR3: CSVPRGNTGELFF. The CDR3 region has the DNA TGCAGCGTTCCACGGGGGAACACCGGGGAGCTGTTTTTT.

This clonotype was picked up a small number of times. The chain employs TRBV6-5 and TRBJ2-1; D assignment may be TRBD1 or TRBD2 (5 bases each). CDR1 MNHEY and CDR2 SVGAGI come from the germline V gene. Trimming shortened V by 0 bases and J by 0 bases, and 9 bases separated the two germline ends. The CDR3 extends over 16 amino acids. CDR3 nucleotide sequence: TGTGCCAGCAGTTACTCGCCGGGGCCCTCCTACAATGAGCAGTTCTTC. Translation gives CASSYSPGPSYNEQFF.

This clonotype was picked up many times. The J gene is TRBJ1-1, the V gene TRBV29-1; D is possibly TRBD1 (5 bases). This CDR3 has 14 amino acids. Trimming removed 6 bases from V and 4 bases from J, with 18 bases in between. Germline CDR1 is SQVTM and CDR2 is ANQGSEA. The CDR3 here is CSVIITGRGTEAFF. CDR3 bases: TGCAGCGTGATCATAACAGGCAGAGGCACTGAAGCTTTCTTT.